These T cell receptor beta chains were read from a single sample in a study of T cells in Graves' hyperthyroidism and ophthalmopathy. TCRdb called the multiplex PCR reads again in MiXCR, with one record for every CDR3 protein. The sample carries some 460,000 distinct CDR3 sequences, 15% to 19% recorded once. Sequencing input: blood. Receptor source: a woman under 30 with Graves' hyperthyroidism. Both conserved end residues are part of each CDR3. Each record gives: V gene, J gene, CDR3 protein.

V: TRBV9; J: TRBJ1-5; CDR3: CASSVAGFGQPQHF
V: TRBV28; J: TRBJ2-1; CDR3: CASSLGELAGPSSYNEQFF
V: TRBV10-1; J: TRBJ1-1; CDR3: CASPTFGPRNCQTEAFF
V: TRBV11-3; J: TRBJ1-2; CDR3: CASSLSPLADPYGYTF
V: TRBV10-3; J: TRBJ2-2; CDR3: CAISGQGGGELFF
V: TRBV18; J: TRBJ1-5; CDR3: CASSPDSDQPQHF
V: TRBV10-3; J: TRBJ2-7; CDR3: CAIRIAASYEQYF
V: TRBV9; J: TRBJ2-7; CDR3: CASSVGGVGGSYEQYF
V: TRBV28; J: TRBJ2-3; CDR3: CASKSPGLAGVTDTQYF
V: TRBV5-1; J: TRBJ2-5; CDR3: CASSLDRGPRETQYF
V: TRBV6-1; J: TRBJ2-1; CDR3: CASSATWRGIYNEQFF
V: TRBV10-3; J: TRBJ1-5; CDR3: CAISPGPSNQPQHF
V: TRBV2; J: TRBJ1-5; CDR3: CASSEAGTRYSNQPQHF
V: TRBV20-1; J: TRBJ1-2; CDR3: CSAKTGTGLGYTF
V: TRBV20-1; J: TRBJ1-5; CDR3: CSAKEGAQPQHF
V: TRBV20-1; J: TRBJ2-7; CDR3: CSASASSYEQYF
V: TRBV27; J: TRBJ2-7; CDR3: CASSLSGPALSYEQYF
V: TRBV4-1; J: TRBJ1-1; CDR3: CASAQGGWHTEAFF
V: TRBV28; J: TRBJ2-3; CDR3: CASSFGQGADTQYF
V: TRBV6-6; J: TRBJ1-4; CDR3: CASSYSGGPNEKLFF
V: TRBV7-8; J: TRBJ2-1; CDR3: CASSSLGGGTYNEQFF
V: TRBV20-1; J: TRBJ2-2; CDR3: CSARDQGRSRDTGELFF
V: TRBV11-2; J: TRBJ1-2; CDR3: CASSSRRDRGYGYTF
V: TRBV6-1; J: TRBJ2-1; CDR3: CASIQLAGGGEQFF
V: TRBV20-1; J: TRBJ2-3; CDR3: CSAIRLAGNTDTQYF
V: TRBV5-4; J: TRBJ2-5; CDR3: CASSRLASGNSGTQYF
V: TRBV28; J: TRBJ2-2; CDR3: CASTLDRALFGELFF
V: TRBV12-3/TRBV12-4; J: TRBJ1-2; CDR3: CASSSNLRGGGGYTF
V: TRBV12-3/TRBV12-4; J: TRBJ1-2; CDR3: CASSWGQGSNYGYTF
V: TRBV9; J: TRBJ2-1; CDR3: CASSVATLNEQFF
V: TRBV12-3/TRBV12-4; J: TRBJ2-1; CDR3: CASSFGTGGNGRYNEQFF
V: TRBV24-1; J: TRBJ2-5; CDR3: CATSDRTGGRLQETQYF
V: TRBV3-1; J: TRBJ2-2; CDR3: CASSQDGGGPTGELFF
V: TRBV19; J: TRBJ2-7; CDR3: CASSSGTSGRARYEQYF
V: TRBV10-3; J: TRBJ1-1; CDR3: CAISDTLGAEAFF
V: TRBV20-1; J: TRBJ2-5; CDR3: CSARVGVAGAYYQETQYF
V: TRBV6-2/TRBV6-3; J: TRBJ2-1; CDR3: CASSSYTDSYNEQFF
V: TRBV6-1; J: TRBJ2-7; CDR3: CASSERAGGPYEQYF
V: TRBV12-3/TRBV12-4; J: TRBJ1-1; CDR3: CASSLRGGAENTEAFF
V: TRBV18; J: TRBJ1-3; CDR3: CASSPRGSLSGNTIYF
V: TRBV15; J: TRBJ2-4; CDR3: CATSRDFGEGGIQYF
V: TRBV7-2; J: TRBJ1-5; CDR3: CASNPGRFSNQPQHF
V: TRBV13; J: TRBJ2-1; CDR3: CASSLGSLGDNEQFF
V: TRBV3-1; J: TRBJ1-4; CDR3: CASSPGQKKLFF
V: TRBV4-2; J: TRBJ1-2; CDR3: CASSQGTWVGPTEGYTF
V: TRBV11-3; J: TRBJ2-1; CDR3: CASTNPSEETKSNEQFF
V: TRBV27; J: TRBJ1-1; CDR3: CASRLQGVHGEAFF
V: TRBV12-3/TRBV12-4; J: TRBJ1-1; CDR3: CASSRTGGLNTEAFF
V: TRBV2; J: TRBJ2-7; CDR3: CASREQDSYEQYF
V: TRBV20-1; J: TRBJ2-5; CDR3: CSARLTSGVWETQYF
V: TRBV9; J: TRBJ2-1; CDR3: CASSVGGGPYNEQFF
V: TRBV2; J: TRBJ1-2; CDR3: CASSDGQNYGYTF
V: TRBV5-6; J: TRBJ1-2; CDR3: CASSLDSGAGNYGYTF
V: TRBV15; J: TRBJ2-7; CDR3: CATSRDGPLTGPPSYEQYF
V: TRBV6-1; J: TRBJ2-1; CDR3: CASRALKGCSYNEQFF
V: TRBV5-1; J: TRBJ2-1; CDR3: CASSPWTGEGNEQFF
V: TRBV12-3/TRBV12-4; J: TRBJ2-4; CDR3: CASSKTGAGKNIQYF
V: TRBV7-9; J: TRBJ1-3; CDR3: CASSSDGGWDTHPSGNTIYF
V: TRBV20-1; J: TRBJ1-5; CDR3: CSARDAWSNQPQHF